This T cell receptor beta chain was profiled in a study of blood T cell repertoires in COVID-19. TCRdb's table, derived via immunoSEQ multiplex PCR, lists solely in-frame clones and lacks some. Among 250,000 or so clones, about 82% were seen once, and the ten largest hold around an eighth. The sample taken for sequencing was peripheral blood. This sequence originates from a man older than 75 with acute or convalescent COVID-19.

The DNA for the CDR3 is TGTGCCACCGGTCGTCCCCCAGGGGACGGAAACACCATATATTTT. Translated, it gives CATGRPPGDGNTIYF. This rearrangement joins TRBV19 to TRBJ1-3; maybe TRBD1 (6 bases). The CDR3 length is 15 residues. Trimming shortened V by 10 bases and J by 4 bases, and 20 bases separated the two germline ends. Per the germline V gene, CDR1 is LNHDA and CDR2 is SQIVND (reference sequence).